This T cell receptor beta chain was retrieved from a study of blood T cell repertoires in COVID-19 (dated by TCRdb to 2020 to 2021). Notes on the research overall: Samples covering the acute and convalescent phases of COVID-19 were provided by collaborators in the United States, Italy and Spain. The material from the prospective study consisted of cDNA or gDNA derived from T cells, B-cell-depleted T cells, or PBMCs. Deeply sampled blood TCRbeta repertoires from subjects exposed to, actively infected with, or recovered from COVID-19 were included in the dataset. A freely available public database, intended as a resource for researchers studying the immune response to SARS-CoV-2, is where the repertoires were released. Samples were obtained from the ongoing ImmuneRACE study (first 160 participants) and from approximately 1,200 subjects provided by 6 global collaborators. A de-identified subject ID, COVID-19 status, age in years and sex were almost always included in the sample metadata. Where available, HLA class I and class II types were obtained from metadata supplied by the sample provider rather than from assay-based typing. Results the study describes overall, beyond this receptor: How much clinical and demographic metadata was included differed by source and by participant, and the metadata was provided uncurated.

TCRbeta CDR3 regions were amplified from genomic DNA by means of the immunoSEQ Assay, a bias-controlled multiplex PCR. The original pipeline was this. Nucleated cell counts per sample were estimated from amplification of reference gene primers within the assay. To quantify the absolute abundance of each unique TCRbeta CDR3 rearrangement, sequence reads were collapsed and filtered. For each sample, productive Simpson clonality was calculated as the square root of Simpson's diversity index over productive rearrangements. The clones in this table, taken by TCRdb from immuneACCESS, are in-frame only. Not every clone is retained; where verified, under half of the shortfall comes from an unresolved V gene, and the cause of the rest is unknown. The V and J calls and clone size were taken over from that table, and D and trimming were inferred from the DNA. The sample table shows approximately 250,000 clones, and 75% to 90% are seen once. The leading ten clones occupy around 7.8% of the sample.

The collaborating institutions used their own protocols to collect whole blood in K2EDTA tubes. For TCRbeta analysis, collaborator samples were shipped as frozen whole blood, as isolated PBMCs, or as DNA extracted from either sample type. The germline V gene supplies CDR1 LGHNA and CDR2 YSLEER. Germline trimming: 6 bases from V, 8 bases from J; junction bases outside gene matches: 8. Inclusive of the bounding cysteine and phenylalanine, the CDR3 is 14 residues long. The kept DNA is CDR3 alone, 42 bases in frame from the first base. Notes on this clone: Which antigen it targets is not known. No base quality information exists; no much larger clone differs at one position.

This TCR derives from a human donor in a cohort sampled during active COVID-19. The chain was built from TRBV4-3 and TRBJ1-4; TRBD1 matches 8 bases in the middle. Material for sequencing was peripheral blood. The DNA sequence reads TGCGCCAGCAGACCCCAGGGGGCAGGGGAAAAACTGTTTTTT. This yields the protein CASRPQGAGEKLFF.